The next 3 T cell receptor beta chains were all read from a single sample in a study of early T cells in non-severe SARS-CoV-2 infection. TCRdb reanalysed the 5' RACE reads using MiXCR and keeps one entry per CDR3 protein. The sample yields about 49,000 distinct CDR3 sequences, about 11% seen once. Sequenced sample: whole blood. The source is an adult who was a healthcare worker with PCR-confirmed SARS-CoV-2 infection or an uninfected control (not recorded which).

This clonotype was seen a few times. This chain links TRBV30 with TRBJ1-5, with D uncertain. Trimming cost V 5 bases and J 3 bases, with 11 bases left between them. CDR3 length equals 13 residues. Germline lookup yields CDR1 GTSNPN and CDR2 SVGIG (reference sequence). CDR3: CAWATAHNQPQHF. CDR3 DNA: TGTGCCTGGGCGACGGCTCACAATCAGCCCCAGCATTTT.

The chain joins TRBV11-2 to TRBJ2-3, with D perhaps matching TRBD1 or TRBD2 (5 bases each). V lost 1 base and J 2 bases, leaving 10 bases between the germline ends. There are 15 residues in the CDR3. Germline V gene lookup returns CDR1 SGHAT and CDR2 FQNNGV. CDR3 residues: CASSLGEGITDTQYF. The CDR3 nucleotides are TGTGCCAGCAGCTTAGGAGAGGGGATCACAGATACGCAGTATTTT.

For this clonotype: This clone may be a read error of a much larger clone one base away. V usage is TRBV20-1 and J usage is TRBJ2-7; D remains ambiguous. From germline, CDR1 is DFQATT and CDR2 SNEGSKA (reference sequence). This CDR3 is built from 12 residues. The CDR3 loop is CSARADGYEQHF. DNA for the CDR3: TGCAGTGCTAGAGCCGACGGGTACGAGCAGCACTTC.